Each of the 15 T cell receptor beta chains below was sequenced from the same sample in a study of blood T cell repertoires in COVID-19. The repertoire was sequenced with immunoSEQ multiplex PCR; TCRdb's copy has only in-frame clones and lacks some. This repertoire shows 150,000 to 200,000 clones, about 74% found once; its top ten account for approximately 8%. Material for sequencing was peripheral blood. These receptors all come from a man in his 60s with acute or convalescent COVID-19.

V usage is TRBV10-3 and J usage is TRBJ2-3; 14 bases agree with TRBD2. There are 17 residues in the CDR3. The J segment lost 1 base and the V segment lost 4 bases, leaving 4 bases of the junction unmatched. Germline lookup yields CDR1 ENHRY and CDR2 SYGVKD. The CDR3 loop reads CAISGTSGGPGTDTQYF. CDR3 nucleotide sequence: TGTGCCATCAGTGGGACTAGCGGGGGGCCGGGCACAGATACGCAGTATTTT.

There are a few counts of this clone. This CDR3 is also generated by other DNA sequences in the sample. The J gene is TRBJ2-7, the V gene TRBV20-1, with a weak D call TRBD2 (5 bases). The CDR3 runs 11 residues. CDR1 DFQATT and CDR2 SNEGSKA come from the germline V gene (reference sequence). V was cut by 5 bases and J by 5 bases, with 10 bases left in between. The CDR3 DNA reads TGCAGTGCTTCCAGCGGCCACGAGCAGTACTTC. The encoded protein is CSASSGHEQYF.

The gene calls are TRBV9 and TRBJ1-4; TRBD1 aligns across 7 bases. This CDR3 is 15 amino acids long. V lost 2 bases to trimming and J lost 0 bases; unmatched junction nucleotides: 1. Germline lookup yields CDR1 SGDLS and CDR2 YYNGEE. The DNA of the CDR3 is TGTGCCAGCAGCGTTGGACAGGCAACTAATGAAAAACTGTTTTTT. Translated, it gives CASSVGQATNEKLFF.

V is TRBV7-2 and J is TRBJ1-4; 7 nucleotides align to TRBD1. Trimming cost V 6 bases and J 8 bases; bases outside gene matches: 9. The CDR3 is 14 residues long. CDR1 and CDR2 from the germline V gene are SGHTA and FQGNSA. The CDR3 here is CASSDRVVGEKLFF. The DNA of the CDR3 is TGTGCCAGCAGTGACAGGGTTGTAGGCGAAAAACTGTTTTTT.

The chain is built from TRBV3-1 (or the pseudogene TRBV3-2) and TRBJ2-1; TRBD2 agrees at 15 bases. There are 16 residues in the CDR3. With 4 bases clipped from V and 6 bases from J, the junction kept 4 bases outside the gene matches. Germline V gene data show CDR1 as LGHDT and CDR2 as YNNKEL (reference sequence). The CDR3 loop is CASSPRTSGGANEQFF. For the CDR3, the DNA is TGTGCCAGCAGCCCGCGGACTAGCGGGGGGGCCAATGAGCAGTTCTTC.

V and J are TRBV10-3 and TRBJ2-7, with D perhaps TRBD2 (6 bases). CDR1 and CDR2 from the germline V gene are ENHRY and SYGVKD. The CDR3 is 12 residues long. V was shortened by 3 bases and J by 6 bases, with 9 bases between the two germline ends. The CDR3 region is CAISDVEGEQYF. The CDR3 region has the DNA TGTGCCATCAGTGATGTGGAGGGCGAGCAGTACTTC.

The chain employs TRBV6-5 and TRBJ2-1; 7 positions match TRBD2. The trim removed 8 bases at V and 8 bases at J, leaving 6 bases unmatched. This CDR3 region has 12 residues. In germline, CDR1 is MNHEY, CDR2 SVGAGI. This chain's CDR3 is CASWGGVHEQFF. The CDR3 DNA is TGTGCCAGCTGGGGGGGGGTCCATGAGCAGTTCTTC.

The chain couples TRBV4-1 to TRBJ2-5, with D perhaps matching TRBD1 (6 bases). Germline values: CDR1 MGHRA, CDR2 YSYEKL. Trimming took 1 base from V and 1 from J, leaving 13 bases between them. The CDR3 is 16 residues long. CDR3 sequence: CASSQGDTGVQETQYF. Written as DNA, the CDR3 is TGCGCCAGCAGCCAAGGGGACACTGGGGTCCAAGAGACCCAGTACTTC.

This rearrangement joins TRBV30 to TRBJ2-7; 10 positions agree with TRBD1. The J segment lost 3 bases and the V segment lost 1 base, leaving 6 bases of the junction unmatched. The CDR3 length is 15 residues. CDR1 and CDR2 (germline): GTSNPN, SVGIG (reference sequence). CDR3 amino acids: CAWSGKGQGNYEQYF. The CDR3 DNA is TGTGCCTGGAGTGGCAAGGGACAGGGGAACTACGAGCAGTACTTC. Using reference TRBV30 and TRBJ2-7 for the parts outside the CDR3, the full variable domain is SQTIHQWPATLVQPVGSPLSLECTVEGTSNPNLYWYRQAAGRGLQLLFYSVGIGQISSEVPQNLSASRPQDRQFILSSKKLLLSDSGFYLCAWSGKGQGNYEQYFGPGTRLTVT.

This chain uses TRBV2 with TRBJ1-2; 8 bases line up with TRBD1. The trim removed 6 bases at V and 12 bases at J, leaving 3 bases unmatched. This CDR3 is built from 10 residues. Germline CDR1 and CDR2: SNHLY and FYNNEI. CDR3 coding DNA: TGTGCCAGCAGGAGGACAGGGAACACCTTC. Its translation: CASRRTGNTF.

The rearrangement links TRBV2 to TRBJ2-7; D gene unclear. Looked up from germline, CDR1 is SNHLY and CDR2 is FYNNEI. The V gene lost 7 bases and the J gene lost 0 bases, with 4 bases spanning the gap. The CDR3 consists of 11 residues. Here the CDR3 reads CASTSSYEQYF. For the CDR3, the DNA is TGTGCCAGCACTAGCTCCTACGAGCAGTACTTC.

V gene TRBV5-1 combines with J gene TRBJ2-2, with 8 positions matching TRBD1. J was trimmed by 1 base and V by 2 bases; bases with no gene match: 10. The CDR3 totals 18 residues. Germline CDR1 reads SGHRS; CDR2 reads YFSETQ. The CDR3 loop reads CASSLPAGTGMNTGELFF. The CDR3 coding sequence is TGCGCCAGCAGCTTACCCGCCGGGACAGGAATGAACACCGGGGAGCTGTTTTTT.

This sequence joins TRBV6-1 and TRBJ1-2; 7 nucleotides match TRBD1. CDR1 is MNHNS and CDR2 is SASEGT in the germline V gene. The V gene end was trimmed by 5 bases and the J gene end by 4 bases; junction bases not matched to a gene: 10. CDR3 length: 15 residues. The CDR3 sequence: CASSPRQGSVYGYTF. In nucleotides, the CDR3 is TGTGCCAGCAGTCCCCGACAGGGATCAGTCTATGGCTACACCTTC.

The CDR3: CASSFPATSYEQYF. In DNA, the CDR3 is TGCGCCAGCAGCTTCCCAGCGACCTCCTACGAGCAGTACTTC. This sequence joins TRBV5-1 and TRBJ2-7; D ambiguous. Trimming shortened V by 2 bases and J by 0 bases, and 9 bases separated the two germline ends. There are 14 residues in the CDR3. Looked up from germline, CDR1 is SGHRS and CDR2 is YFSETQ.

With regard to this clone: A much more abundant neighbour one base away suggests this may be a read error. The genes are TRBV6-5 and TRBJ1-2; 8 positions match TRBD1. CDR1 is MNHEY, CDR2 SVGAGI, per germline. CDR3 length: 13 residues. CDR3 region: CVSSRTGSYGYTF. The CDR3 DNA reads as TGTGTCAGCAGTCGGACAGGGTCTTATGGCTACACCTTC.